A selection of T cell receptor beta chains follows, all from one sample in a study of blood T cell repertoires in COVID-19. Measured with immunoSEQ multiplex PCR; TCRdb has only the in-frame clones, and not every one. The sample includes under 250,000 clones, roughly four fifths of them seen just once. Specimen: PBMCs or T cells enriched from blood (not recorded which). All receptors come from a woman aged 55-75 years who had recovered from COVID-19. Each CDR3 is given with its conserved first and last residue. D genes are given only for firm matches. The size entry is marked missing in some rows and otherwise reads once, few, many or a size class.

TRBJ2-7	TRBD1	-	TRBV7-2	CASSFLGGTGRREQYF	TGTGCCAGCAGCTTTTTAGGAGGGACAGGGCGACGCGAGCAGTACTTC
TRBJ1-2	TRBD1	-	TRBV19	CASSRDRGQGGYTF	TGTGCCAGTAGTAGAGACAGGGGGCAAGGAGGCTACACCTTC
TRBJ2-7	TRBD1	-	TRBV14	CASSQGQGYSYEQYF	TGTGCCAGCAGCCAGGGACAGGGCTACTCCTACGAGCAGTACTTC
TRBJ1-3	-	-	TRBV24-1	CATSDAYRDLYF	TGTGCCACCAGTGACGCCTACAGGGATCTTTATTTT
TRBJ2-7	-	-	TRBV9	CASSPWGTSPSYEQYF	TGTGCCAGCAGCCCCTGGGGGACATCGCCGTCCTACGAGCAGTACTTC
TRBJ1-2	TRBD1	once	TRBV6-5	CASRGTGDYGYTF	TGTGCCAGCAGGGGGACAGGGGACTATGGCTACACCTTC
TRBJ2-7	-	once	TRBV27	CASSSEPGLGYEQYF	TGTGCCAGCAGCTCAGAGCCCGGTCTAGGCTACGAGCAGTACTTC
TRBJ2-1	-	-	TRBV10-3	CAISESTPNEQFF	TGTGCCATCAGTGAGTCGACACCCAATGAGCAGTTCTTC
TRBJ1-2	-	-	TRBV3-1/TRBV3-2	CASSQGQDYGYTF	TGTGCCAGCAGCCAAGGACAGGACTATGGCTACACCTTC
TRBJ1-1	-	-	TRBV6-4	CASSDHQDTEAFF	TGTGCCAGCAGTGACCATCAGGACACTGAAGCTTTCTTT
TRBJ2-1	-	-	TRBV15	CATSRADEQFF	TGTGCCACCAGCAGAGCTGATGAGCAGTTCTTC
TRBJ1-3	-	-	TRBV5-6	CASSLDLGAGNTIYF	TGTGCCAGCAGCTTGGACTTGGGAGCTGGAAACACCATATATTTT
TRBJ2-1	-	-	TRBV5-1	CASSPGSRVRPGEFF	TGCGCCAGCAGCCCTGGGAGCCGGGTCCGACCTGGGGAGTTCTTC
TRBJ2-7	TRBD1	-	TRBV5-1	CASSLTGDSYEQYF	TGCGCCAGCAGCTTGACAGGGGACAGTTACGAGCAGTACTTC
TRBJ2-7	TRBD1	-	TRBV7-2	CASSLGGQGAYEQYF	TGTGCCAGCAGCTTAGGTGGACAGGGGGCATACGAGCAGTACTTC
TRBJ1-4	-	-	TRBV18	CASRGGTNEKLFF	TGTGCCAGCCGAGGAGGGACTAATGAAAAACTGTTTTTT
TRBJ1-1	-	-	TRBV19	CASSSPWREPFF	TGTGCCAGTAGTTCCCCGTGGAGGGAGCCATTCTTT
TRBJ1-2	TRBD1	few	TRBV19	CASHDRAGAVNGYTF	TGTGCCAGCCACGACAGGGCTGGGGCGGTTAATGGCTACACCTTC
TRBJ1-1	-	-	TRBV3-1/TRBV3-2	CASSPYPRIGAEAFF	TGTGCCAGCAGCCCATACCCCCGAATCGGTGCTGAAGCTTTCTTT
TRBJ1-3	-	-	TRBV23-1	CASSLHTRNSGNTIYF	TGCGCCAGCAGTCTACATACACGAAACTCTGGAAACACCATATATTTT
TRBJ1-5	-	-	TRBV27	CASSLSGGNQPQHF	TGTGCCAGCAGTTTATCAGGAGGCAATCAGCCCCAGCATTTT
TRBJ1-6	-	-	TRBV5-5	CASSLTAVSYNSPLHF	TGTGCCAGCAGCCTCACCGCAGTCTCCTATAATTCACCCCTCCACTTT
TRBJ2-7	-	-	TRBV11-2	CASSLGQNYEQYF	TGTGCCAGCAGCCTCGGACAGAACTACGAGCAGTACTTC
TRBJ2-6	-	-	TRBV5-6	CASSLGGTGANVLTF	TGTGCCAGCAGCTTGGGCGGGACTGGGGCCAACGTCCTGACTTTC
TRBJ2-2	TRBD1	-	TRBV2	CASSDWGPQGAGELFF	TGTGCCAGCAGTGATTGGGGGCCACAGGGGGCCGGGGAGCTGTTTTTT
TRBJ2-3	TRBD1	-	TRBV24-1	CATRGTGGTDTQYF	TGTGCCACCAGAGGGACAGGGGGCACAGATACGCAGTATTTT
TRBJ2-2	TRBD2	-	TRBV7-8	CASSSRGGANTGELFF	TGTGCCAGCAGCTCAAGGGGAGGGGCGAACACCGGGGAGCTGTTTTTT
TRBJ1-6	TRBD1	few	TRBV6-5	CASSLRDRANSPLHF	TGTGCCAGCAGTCTTCGGGACAGGGCTAATTCACCCCTCCACTTT
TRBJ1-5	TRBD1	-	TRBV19	CASSRGQGYQPQHF	TGTGCCAGTAGTAGGGGACAGGGTTATCAGCCCCAGCATTTT
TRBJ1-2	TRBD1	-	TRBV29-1	CSVGNEDRGESGYTF	TGCAGCGTTGGAAACGAGGACAGGGGGGAGAGTGGCTACACCTTC
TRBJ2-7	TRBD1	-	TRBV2	CASRAGTGGTYEQYF	TGTGCCAGCAGGGCCGGGACAGGGGGGACCTACGAGCAGTACTTC
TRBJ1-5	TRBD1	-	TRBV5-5	CASSLQGEYSNQPQHF	TGTGCCAGCAGCTTGCAGGGGGAATATAGCAATCAGCCCCAGCATTTT
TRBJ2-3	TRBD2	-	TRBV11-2	CASSFLTSGGGDTQYF	TGTGCCAGCAGCTTTTTGACTAGCGGGGGAGGAGATACGCAGTATTTT
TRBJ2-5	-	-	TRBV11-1	CASSWGLYLETQYF	TGTGCCAGCAGCTGGGGGCTTTATTTGGAGACCCAGTACTTC
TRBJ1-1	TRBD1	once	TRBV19	CASSIMGTDLNTEAFF	TGTGCCAGTAGTATCATGGGGACAGATCTGAACACTGAAGCTTTCTTT
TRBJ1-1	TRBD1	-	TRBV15	CATSRDPGGLTEAFF	TGTGCCACCAGCAGAGATCCAGGGGGTCTCACTGAAGCTTTCTTT
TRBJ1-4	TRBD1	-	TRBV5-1	CASSLDRAANEKLFF	TGCGCCAGCAGCCTGGACAGGGCGGCTAATGAAAAACTGTTTTTT
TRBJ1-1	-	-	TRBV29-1	CSSPAPSGFTEAFF	TGCAGCAGCCCCGCCCCGTCAGGATTCACTGAAGCTTTCTTT
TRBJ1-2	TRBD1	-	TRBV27	CASSSRGLSGYTF	TGTGCCAGCAGTTCTAGGGGGCTCTCTGGCTACACCTTC
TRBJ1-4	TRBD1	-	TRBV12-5	CASGLTSTGRWEKLFF	TGTGCTAGTGGTTTGACGTCGACAGGGCGGTGGGAAAAACTGTTTTTT
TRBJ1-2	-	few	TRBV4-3	CASSLNLGNVNYGYTF	TGCGCCAGCAGCCTCAACCTGGGCAACGTGAACTATGGCTACACCTTC
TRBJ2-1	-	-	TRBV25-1	CASSESGGISRVGNEQFF	TGTGCCAGCAGTGAATCTGGCGGGATCTCACGGGTCGGCAATGAGCAGTTCTTC
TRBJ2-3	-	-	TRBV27	CASRWRGGTDTQYF	TGTGCCAGCCGGTGGAGGGGTGGCACAGATACGCAGTATTTT
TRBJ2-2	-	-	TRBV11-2	CASSLELPAGELFF	TGTGCCAGCAGCTTAGAACTACCCGCCGGGGAGCTGTTTTTT
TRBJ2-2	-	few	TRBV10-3	CAISGQLSVGTGELFF	TGTGCCATCAGTGGTCAGCTCTCGGTCGGGACCGGGGAGCTGTTTTTT
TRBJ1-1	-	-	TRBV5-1	CASSYDSLNTEAFF	TGCGCCAGCAGCTACGACAGCCTAAACACTGAAGCTTTCTTT
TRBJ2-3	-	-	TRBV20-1	CSASVTDTQYF	TGCAGTGCCTCAGTCACAGATACGCAGTATTTT
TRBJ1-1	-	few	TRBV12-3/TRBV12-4	CASSKARNTEAFF	TGTGCCAGCAGTAAAGCCCGGAACACTGAAGCTTTCTTT
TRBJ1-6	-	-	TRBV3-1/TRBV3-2	CASSQGEFSSPLHF	TGTGCCAGCAGCCAAGGGGAGTTTAGTTCACCCCTCCACTTT
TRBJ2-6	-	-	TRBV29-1	CSVLQGSGANVLTF	TGCAGCGTTCTGCAGGGCTCTGGGGCCAACGTCCTGACTTTC
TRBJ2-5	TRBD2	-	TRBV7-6	CASSTGGFQETQYF	TGTGCCAGCAGCACGGGGGGATTCCAAGAGACCCAGTACTTC
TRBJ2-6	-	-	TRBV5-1	CASSPTQGFSGANVLTF	TGCGCCAGCAGCCCGACACAGGGATTCTCTGGGGCCAACGTCCTGACTTTC
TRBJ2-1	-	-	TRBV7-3	CASSLIGQRLYNEQFF	TGTGCCAGCAGCTTAATCGGACAGAGACTCTACAATGAGCAGTTCTTC
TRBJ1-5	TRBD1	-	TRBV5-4	CASSFDRGRNQPQHF	TGTGCCAGCAGCTTTGACAGGGGGCGGAATCAGCCCCAGCATTTT
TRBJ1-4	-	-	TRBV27	CASSPQGYNEKLFF	TGTGCCAGCAGTCCACAGGGCTACAATGAAAAACTGTTTTTT
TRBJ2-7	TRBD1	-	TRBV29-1	CSVRTGGTYEQYF	TGCAGCGTGAGGACAGGGGGTACCTACGAGCAGTACTTC
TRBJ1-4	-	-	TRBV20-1	CSAGDNEKLFF	TGCAGTGCTGGGGACAACGAAAAACTGTTTTTT